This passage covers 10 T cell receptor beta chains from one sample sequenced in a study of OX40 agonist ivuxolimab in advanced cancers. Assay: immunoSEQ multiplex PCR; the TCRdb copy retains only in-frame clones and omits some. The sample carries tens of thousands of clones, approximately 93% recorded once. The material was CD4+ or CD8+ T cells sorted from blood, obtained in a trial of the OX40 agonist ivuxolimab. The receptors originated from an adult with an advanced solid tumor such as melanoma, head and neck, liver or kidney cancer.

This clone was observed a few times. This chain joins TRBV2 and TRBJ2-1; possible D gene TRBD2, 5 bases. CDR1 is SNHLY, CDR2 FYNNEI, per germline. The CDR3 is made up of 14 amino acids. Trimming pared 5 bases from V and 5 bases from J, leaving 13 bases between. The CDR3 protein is CASSRSGRNNEQFF. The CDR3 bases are TGTGCCAGCAGTAGGAGCGGTCGGAACAATGAGCAGTTCTTC.

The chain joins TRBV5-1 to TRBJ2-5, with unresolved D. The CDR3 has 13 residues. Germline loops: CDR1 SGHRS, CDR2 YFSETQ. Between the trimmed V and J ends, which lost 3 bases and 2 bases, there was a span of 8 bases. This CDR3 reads CASSSGPQETQYF. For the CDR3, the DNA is TGCGCCAGCAGCTCCGGACCGCAAGAGACCCAGTACTTC. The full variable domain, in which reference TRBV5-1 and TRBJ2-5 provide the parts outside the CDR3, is KAGVTQTPRYLIKTRGQQVTLSCSPISGHRSVSWYQQTPGQGLQFLFEYFSETQRNKGNFPGRFSGRQFSNSRSEMNVSTLELGDSALYLCASSSGPQETQYFGPGTRLLVL.

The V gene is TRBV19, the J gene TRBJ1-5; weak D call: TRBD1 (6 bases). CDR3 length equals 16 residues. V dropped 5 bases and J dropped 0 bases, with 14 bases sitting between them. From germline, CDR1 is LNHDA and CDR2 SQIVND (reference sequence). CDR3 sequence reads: CASSFTGMGSNQPQHF. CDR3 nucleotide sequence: TGTGCCAGTAGTTTCACAGGGATGGGTAGCAATCAGCCCCAGCATTTT.

The CDR3 reads CASSYSPGDSNQPQHF. The CDR3 DNA follows: TGTGCCAGCAGTTACTCTCCAGGGGATAGCAATCAGCCCCAGCATTTT. The chain joins TRBV6-6 to TRBJ1-5, with D possibly matching TRBD1 (6 bases). The germline V gene has CDR1 MNHNY and CDR2 SVGAGI (reference sequence). V shed 0 bases and J shed 0 bases, with 9 bases lying between them. This CDR3 is built from 16 residues.

CDR3 DNA sequence: TGTGCCAGCAGCTCCTTTACCAGCGGGAGGGGCCAGAGAGAGACCCAGTACTTC. This sequence encodes CASSSFTSGRGQRETQYF. The V and J genes are TRBV7-9 and TRBJ2-5; 10 positions match TRBD2. Germline trimming cut 4 bases from V and 4 bases from J; bases unmatched to any gene: 15. This CDR3 spans 18 amino acids. Germline CDR1 SEHNR, CDR2 FQNEAQ (reference sequence).

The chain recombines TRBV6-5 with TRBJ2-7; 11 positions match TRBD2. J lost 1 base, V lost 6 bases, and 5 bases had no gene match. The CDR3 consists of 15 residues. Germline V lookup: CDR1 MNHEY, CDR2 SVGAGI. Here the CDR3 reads CASRFSGRDSYEQYF. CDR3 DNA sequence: TGTGCCAGCAGATTTAGCGGGAGGGATTCCTACGAGCAGTACTTC.

CDR3 amino acids: CASRRDRASGELFF. CDR3 bases: TGTGCCAGCAGAAGGGACAGGGCATCCGGGGAGCTGTTTTTT. The rearrangement links TRBV2 to TRBJ2-2; the match to TRBD1 covers 9 bases. This CDR3 contains 14 residues. Germline V gene lookup returns CDR1 SNHLY and CDR2 FYNNEI. V shed 6 bases and J 6 bases; nucleotides not matched to a gene: 5.

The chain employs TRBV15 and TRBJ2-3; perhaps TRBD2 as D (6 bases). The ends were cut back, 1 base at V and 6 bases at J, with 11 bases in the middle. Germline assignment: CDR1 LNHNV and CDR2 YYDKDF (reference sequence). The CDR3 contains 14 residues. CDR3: CATSRGGDADTQYF. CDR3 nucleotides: TGTGCCACCAGCAGAGGCGGGGATGCCGATACGCAGTATTTT.

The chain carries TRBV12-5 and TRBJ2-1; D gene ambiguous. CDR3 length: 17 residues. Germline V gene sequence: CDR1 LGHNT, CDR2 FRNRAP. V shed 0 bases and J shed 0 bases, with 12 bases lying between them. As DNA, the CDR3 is TGTGCTAGTGGTTTGGTACTTGGCGGCTACTCCTACAATGAGCAGTTCTTC. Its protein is CASGLVLGGYSYNEQFF.

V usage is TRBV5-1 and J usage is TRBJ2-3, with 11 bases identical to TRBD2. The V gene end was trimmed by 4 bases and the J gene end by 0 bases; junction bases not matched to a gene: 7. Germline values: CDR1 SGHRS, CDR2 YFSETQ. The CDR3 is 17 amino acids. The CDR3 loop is CASSQFTSGSSTDTQYF. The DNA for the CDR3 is TGCGCCAGCAGCCAATTTACTAGCGGGAGTAGCACAGATACGCAGTATTTT.